Sequencing of this TCR beta chain was carried out in a study of persistence of HIV-infected CD4 T cells. Study at large: Median time on suppressive ART was about eight years.

V lost 1 base and J lost 4; bases outside the gene matches: 0. Germline V CDR1 and CDR2: GTSNPN, SVGIG (reference sequence). CDR3 size: 13 residues. Cells were stimulated nonspecifically with anti-CD3/anti-CD28 magnetic beads. Sorting selected CD4+ T cells upregulating both CD40 ligand and CD69. To note about this clone: Antigen specificity is unknown.

Sequencing used immunoSEQ version 4 in survey mode. TCRdb keeps only in-frame clones here, not all; method: immunoSEQ multiplex PCR. The top ten clones hold roughly 0.45% of a sample with tens of thousands of clones, roughly nine tenths of them seen once. This TCR derives from an adult woman with HIV who was CMV-seropositive. This specimen consisted of CD4+ T cells sorted from PBMCs after 18-hour stimulation, obtained from a patient who received antiretroviral therapy. The genes are TRBV30 and TRBJ1-1, with 10 nucleotides matching TRBD1. For the CDR3, the DNA is TGTGCCTGGAGTGGGGACAGGGGCACTGAAGCTTTCTTT. Amino acids: CAWSGDRGTEAFF.